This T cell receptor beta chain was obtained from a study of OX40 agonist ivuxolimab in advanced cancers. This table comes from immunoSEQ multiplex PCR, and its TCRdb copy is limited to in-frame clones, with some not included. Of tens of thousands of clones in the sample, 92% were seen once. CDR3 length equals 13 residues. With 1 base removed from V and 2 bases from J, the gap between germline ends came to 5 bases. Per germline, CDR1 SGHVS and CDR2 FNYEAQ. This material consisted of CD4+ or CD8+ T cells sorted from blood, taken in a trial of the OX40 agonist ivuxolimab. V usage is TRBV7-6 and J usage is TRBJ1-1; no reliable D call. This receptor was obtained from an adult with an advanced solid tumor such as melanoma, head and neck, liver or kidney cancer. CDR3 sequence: CASSLDSNTEAFF. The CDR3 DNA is TGTGCCAGCAGCTTAGACAGTAACACTGAAGCTTTCTTT.